This T cell receptor beta chain was observed in a study of T cell changes during pregnancy in multiple sclerosis. Only in-frame clones appear in the TCRdb table, and some are missing; sequencing was by immunoSEQ multiplex PCR. The sample holds 30,000 to 35,000 clones, about nine tenths seen once. CDR1 SQVTM and CDR2 ANQGSEA come from the germline V gene. The CDR3 has 13 residues. J was trimmed by 2 bases and V by 5 bases; bases with no gene match: 4. The sequenced sample was CD8+ T cells from peripheral blood mononuclear cells, obtained in the first trimester of pregnancy. The chain combines TRBV29-1 with TRBJ2-7, with 9 positions matching TRBD1. The clonotype was recovered from a female donor with multiple sclerosis, enrolled in a pregnancy study. The chain's CDR3 is CSVSNRGPYEQYF. CDR3 DNA: TGCAGCGTTTCAAACAGGGGGCCCTACGAGCAGTACTTC.